Following are 27 T cell receptor beta chains from one sample sequenced in a study of shared clonotypes between healthy human individuals. TCRdb's table, derived via immunoSEQ multiplex PCR, lists solely in-frame clones and lacks some. Of more than 2,000,000 clones listed, approximately 92% are singletons. The specimen was naive CD4+ T cells sorted from blood. Stated subset: CD45RA+ positively selected. The receptor set was obtained from a man aged 18 to 30 in good health.

This chain joins TRBV2 and TRBJ2-5; the D gene is possibly TRBD1 (5 bases). The V end lost 6 bases, the J end lost 5 bases, and 10 bases lay between the germline ends. This CDR3 is built from 12 residues. Per the germline V gene, CDR1 is SNHLY and CDR2 is FYNNEI. The CDR3 DNA reads as TGTGCCAGCAGAAGGGGCCGGGAGACCCAGTACTTC. This translates into CASRRGRETQYF.

This clone occurred once. The chain employs TRBV5-1 and TRBJ2-1; 9 nucleotides agree with TRBD1. This CDR3 is built from 15 residues. The V segment lost 6 bases and the J segment 3 bases; nucleotides outside the gene matches: 7. Germline-derived CDR1 and CDR2 are SGHRS and YFSETQ. Here the CDR3 DNA reads TGCGCCAGCAACACAGGGGGCTGGGACTACAATGAGCAGTTCTTC. Its protein product is CASNTGGWDYNEQFF. Full variable domain (remainder filled in from reference TRBV5-1 and TRBJ2-1): KAGVTQTPRYLIKTRGQQVTLSCSPISGHRSVSWYQQTPGQGLQFLFEYFSETQRNKGNFPGRFSGRQFSNSRSEMNVSTLELGDSALYLCASNTGGWDYNEQFFGPGTRLTVL.

This rearrangement joins TRBV18 to TRBJ2-5, with 7 nucleotides matching TRBD1. The J call could be wrong; TRBJ2-7 is a better fit for the DNA end. Germline-derived CDR1 and CDR2 are KGHSH and LQKENI. This CDR3 contains 15 residues. CDR3 in DNA: TGTGCCAGCTCACCTAGGGGGCAGGGACCCTCCGAGCAGTACTTC. This codes for CASSPRGQGPSEQYF.

This sequence joins TRBV5-5 and TRBJ2-1; 10 nucleotides line up with TRBD2. The J segment lost 4 bases and the V segment lost 0 bases, leaving 4 bases of the junction unmatched. Germline V gives CDR1 SGHKS, CDR2 YYEKEE (reference sequence). The CDR3 consists of 16 residues. The chain's CDR3 is CASSLEVGLAYNEQFF. CDR3 sequence (DNA): TGTGCCAGCAGCTTGGAGGTGGGACTAGCGTACAATGAGCAGTTCTTC.

The J gene is TRBJ2-2, the V gene TRBV5-1; 7 nucleotides line up with TRBD1. Germline V lookup: CDR1 SGHRS, CDR2 YFSETQ. CDR3 length: 16 residues. Unmatched junction bases numbered 8, after V lost 3 bases and J lost 3 bases. The CDR3 protein is CASSSTGLGYTGELFF. The DNA for the CDR3 is TGCGCCAGCAGCTCGACAGGGCTGGGATACACCGGGGAGCTGTTTTTT. The full variable domain, its missing parts supplied by reference TRBV5-1 and TRBJ2-2, is KAGVTQTPRYLIKTRGQQVTLSCSPISGHRSVSWYQQTPGQGLQFLFEYFSETQRNKGNFPGRFSGRQFSNSRSEMNVSTLELGDSALYLCASSSTGLGYTGELFFGEGSRLTVL.

This clone has just one count. The chain recombines TRBV10-3 with TRBJ2-5, with D possibly being TRBD1 or TRBD2 (5 bases each). Trimming shortened V by 2 bases and J by 5 bases, and 9 bases separated the two germline ends. Looked up from germline, CDR1 is ENHRY and CDR2 is SYGVKD. The CDR3 contains 13 residues. CDR3 DNA sequence: TGTGCCATCAGTGAGGCAGGGAGTGAGACCCAGTACTTC. Encoded protein: CAISEAGSETQYF.

The rearrangement links TRBV5-1 to TRBJ2-1, with TRBD2 matching 7 bases. CDR1 is SGHRS and CDR2 is YFSETQ in the germline V gene. The CDR3 sequence is 14 residues long. Trimming removed 1 base from V and 3 bases from J; junction bases left unmatched: 1. The CDR3: CASSLPSGYNEQFF. The CDR3 nucleotides are TGCGCCAGCAGCTTGCCTAGCGGCTACAATGAGCAGTTCTTC.

Details on this clone: This specimen includes other DNA sequences encoding the same CDR3. The chain couples TRBV30 to TRBJ1-1; the D gene is possibly TRBD1 (5 bases). The CDR3 is 12 amino acids. CDR1 and CDR2 from the germline V gene are GTSNPN and SVGIG (reference sequence). The germline V and J ends were trimmed by 8 bases and 0 bases, with 10 bases remaining between them. CDR3 region: CAGDRMNTEAFF. In DNA form, the CDR3 reads TGTGCCGGGGACCGTATGAACACTGAAGCTTTCTTT.

This clone was seen a few times. The V call is TRBV19, the J call TRBJ2-6; D is unresolved. With 7 bases removed from V and 0 bases from J, the gap between germline ends came to 10 bases. The germline V gene encodes CDR1 LNHDA and CDR2 SQIVND (reference sequence). The CDR3 spans 15 residues. The CDR3 spells CASKGTHSGANVLTF. DNA for the CDR3: TGTGCCAGTAAAGGAACCCACTCTGGGGCCAACGTCCTGACTTTC.

The V call is TRBV5-1, the J call TRBJ1-2; 7 nucleotides agree with TRBD1. CDR1 and CDR2 (germline): SGHRS, YFSETQ. CDR3 size: 15 residues. V was pared by 3 bases and J by 3 bases, with 8 bases of the junction left unmatched. CDR3 in DNA: TGCGCCAGCAGCTCCGGGACAGCCGAGGACTATGGCTACACCTTC. It yields the protein CASSSGTAEDYGYTF.

The CDR3: CASSYGGAGNQPQHF. In DNA, the CDR3 is TGTGCCAGCAGCTATGGGGGGGCTGGCAATCAGCCCCAGCATTTT. The chain carries TRBV7-2 and TRBJ1-5; a weak D match, TRBD1 (6 bases). Trimming left V 4 bases short and J 2 bases short, with 12 bases between. The CDR3 contains 15 residues. Germline CDR1 and CDR2: SGHTA and FQGNSA.

This clone has only one observation. The genes are TRBV19 and TRBJ1-2; no clear D gene. The CDR3 sequence is 16 residues long. Germline loops: CDR1 LNHDA, CDR2 SQIVND (reference sequence). Trimming cost V 5 bases and J 0 bases, with 16 bases left between them. CDR3 loop: CASSDPSWAANYGYTF. The CDR3 DNA reads as TGTGCCAGTAGTGATCCGTCGTGGGCGGCTAACTATGGCTACACCTTC.

Concerning this clone: Other DNA sequences in this specimen translate into the identical CDR3. J is TRBJ1-5 and V is TRBV9; 7 bases line up with TRBD1. V was clipped by 0 bases and J by 2 bases; unmatched bases: 2. Germline CDR1 and CDR2: SGDLS and YYNGEE. This CDR3 spans 15 amino acids. In DNA, the CDR3 is TGTGCCAGCAGCGTAGGAGGGGGCCGCAATCAGCCCCAGCATTTT. It codes for CASSVGGGRNQPQHF.

The chain couples TRBV5-1 to TRBJ2-6; TRBD1 might be the D (6 bases). The ends were cut back, 4 bases at V and 0 bases at J, with 20 bases in the middle. The CDR3 extends over 19 amino acids. Germline CDR1 is SGHRS and CDR2 is YFSETQ. The CDR3 loop reads CASSPSGTPYSSGANVLTF. In nucleotides, the CDR3 is TGCGCCAGCAGCCCCTCCGGGACACCTTACAGCTCTGGGGCCAACGTCCTGACTTTC.

This chain joins TRBV7-1 and TRBJ2-7, with D tentatively TRBD2 (7 bases). TRBV7-1 is an ORF, and what it does is uncertain. The CDR3 covers 15 residues. V was pared by 4 bases and J by 2 bases, with 15 bases between. The chain's CDR3 is CASSLAPGGPYEQYF. CDR3 DNA: TGTGCCAGCAGCTTAGCGCCGGGGGGCCCCTACGAGCAGTACTTC.

To note about this clone: Sequence at one end of the junction differs from germline and may be a read error. CDR3 amino acids: CASSLEPGGNQPQHF. CDR3 DNA: TGTGCCAGCAGCTTGGAGCCAGGGGGCAACCAGCCCCAGCATTTT. J is TRBJ1-5 and V is TRBV5-4, with 8 bases lining up with TRBD1. Per the germline V gene, CDR1 is SGHNT and CDR2 is YYREEE (reference sequence). The CDR3 spans 15 residues.

This clone was seen just once. The chain joins TRBV6-1 to TRBJ2-2; D tentatively fits TRBD1 or TRBD2 (6 bases each). From germline, CDR1 is MNHNS and CDR2 SASEGT. The germline V and J ends were trimmed by 2 bases and 5 bases, with 12 bases remaining between them. The CDR3 runs 15 residues. CDR3 coding DNA: TGTGCCAGCAGTGAACCCGGGGGCCGGACCGGGGAGCTGTTTTTT. It encodes CASSEPGGRTGELFF.

The chain has TRBV5-1 and TRBJ2-5; 7 bases fit TRBD2. Trimming took 0 bases from V and 4 from J; bases not matched to a gene: 9. Germline V CDR1 and CDR2: SGHRS, YFSETQ. The CDR3 has 16 amino acids. CDR3: CASSLDSPSGIETQYF. Written as DNA, the CDR3 is TGCGCCAGCAGCTTGGATAGTCCTAGCGGCATAGAGACCCAGTACTTC.

The genes are TRBV19 and TRBJ2-2, with 7 nucleotides matching TRBD2. The V segment lost 9 bases and the J segment 7 bases; nucleotides outside the gene matches: 11. The CDR3 loop spans 14 amino acids. Germline V gene sequence: CDR1 LNHDA, CDR2 SQIVND (reference sequence). Here the CDR3 reads CASARGSQSGELFF. The CDR3 DNA is TGTGCCAGCGCCCGCGGGAGTCAAAGCGGGGAGCTGTTTTTT.

The rearrangement joins TRBV9 to TRBJ1-4; maybe TRBD1 (6 bases). The CDR3 has 14 residues. Germline V gene lookup returns CDR1 SGDLS and CDR2 YYNGEE. Trimming took off 2 bases at V and 7 bases at J, with 12 bases between the two ends. The CDR3 DNA follows: TGTGCCAGCAGCGTGGACAGAGGTAGTGAAAAACTGTTTTTT. Translating it yields CASSVDRGSEKLFF.

The V gene is TRBV7-2, the J gene TRBJ1-5, with 8 bases lining up with TRBD1. V shed 0 bases and J 0 bases; nucleotides not matched to a gene: 7. CDR1 and CDR2 from the germline V gene are SGHTA and FQGNSA. CDR3 length: 18 amino acids. CDR3 nucleotides: TGTGCCAGCAGCTTAGCGAGAGCGGGACAGGATAGCAATCAGCCCCAGCATTTT. Encoded protein: CASSLARAGQDSNQPQHF.

The J gene is TRBJ1-4, the V gene TRBV18, with TRBD1 matching over 7 bases. V lost 5 bases, J lost 8 bases, and 5 bases stayed unmatched. The CDR3 has 13 residues. Germline CDR1 KGHSH, CDR2 LQKENI. The chain's CDR3 is CASSVQGSEKLFF. The CDR3 DNA is TGTGCCAGCTCAGTACAGGGGAGCGAAAAACTGTTTTTT.

With respect to this clone: Within the sample, other DNA sequences also encode this same CDR3. The chain links TRBV18 to TRBJ1-2; 10 bases align to TRBD1. With V trimmed by 3 bases and J by 8 bases, 6 bases remained unmatched. The CDR3 is 14 residues long. Germline CDR1 is KGHSH and CDR2 is LQKENI. The CDR3 protein is CASSPSGTGDGYTF. The CDR3 nucleotides read TGTGCCAGCTCACCCTCCGGGACAGGGGACGGCTACACCTTC.

V usage is TRBV28 and J usage is TRBJ2-2; 8 positions match TRBD1. Germline CDR1 reads MDHEN; CDR2 reads SYDVKM. The CDR3 runs to 15 residues. V lost 5 bases to trimming and J lost 5 bases; unmatched junction nucleotides: 7. The CDR3 nucleotides read TGTGCCAGCAGTCTCAGTCGACAGGGGACCGGGGAGCTGTTTTTT. The encoded protein is CASSLSRQGTGELFF.

This clone was recorded a few times. J is TRBJ2-7 and V is TRBV2; 10 bases agree with TRBD1. Germline CDR1 SNHLY, CDR2 FYNNEI. The junction had 1 base not matched to a gene; V was cut back by 5 bases and J by 3 bases. This CDR3 contains 13 residues. Here the CDR3 DNA reads TGTGCCAGCAGTTGGACAGGGGGCTACGAGCAGTACTTC. This sequence encodes CASSWTGGYEQYF.

In its sample, this clone was seen a few times. The V gene is TRBV25-1, the J gene TRBJ1-6; D remains ambiguous. Germline lookup yields CDR1 MGHDK and CDR2 SYGVNS. The CDR3 runs to 14 residues. Trimming took off 4 bases at V and 9 bases at J, with 13 bases between the two ends. The CDR3: CASSAPGSGSPLHF. CDR3 sequence (DNA): TGTGCCAGCAGTGCCCCGGGCTCCGGTTCACCCCTCCACTTT.

The chain uses TRBV9 and TRBJ1-2; D might be TRBD1 (6 bases). Germline V gene sequence: CDR1 SGDLS, CDR2 YYNGEE. The CDR3 consists of 15 residues. The V gene lost 4 bases and the J gene lost 3 bases, with 16 bases spanning the gap. The CDR3 is CASSPWPGADYGYTF. As DNA, the CDR3 is TGTGCCAGCAGCCCATGGCCAGGGGCCGACTATGGCTACACCTTC.